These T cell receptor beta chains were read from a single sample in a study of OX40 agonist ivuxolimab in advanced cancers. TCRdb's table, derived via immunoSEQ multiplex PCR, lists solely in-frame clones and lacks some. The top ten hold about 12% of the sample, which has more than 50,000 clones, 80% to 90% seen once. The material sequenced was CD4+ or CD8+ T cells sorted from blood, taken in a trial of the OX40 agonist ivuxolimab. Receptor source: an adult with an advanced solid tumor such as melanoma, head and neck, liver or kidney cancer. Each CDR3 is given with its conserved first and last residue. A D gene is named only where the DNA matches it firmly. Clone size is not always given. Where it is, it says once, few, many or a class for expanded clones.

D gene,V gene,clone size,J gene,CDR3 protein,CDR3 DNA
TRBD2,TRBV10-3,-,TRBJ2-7,CAISGGLAASSAEQYF,TGTGCCATCAGTGGGGGACTAGCGGCCTCCAGTGCCGAGCAGTACTTC
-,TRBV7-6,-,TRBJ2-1,CASSSRTGTYNEQFF,TGTGCCAGCAGCTCCCGGACTGGGACCTACAATGAGCAGTTCTTC
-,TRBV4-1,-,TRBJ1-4,CASSQDWVRGANEKLFF,TGCGCCAGCAGCCAAGATTGGGTAAGGGGAGCTAATGAAAAACTGTTTTTT
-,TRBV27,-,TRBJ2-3,CASSLSLGGSTDTQYF,TGTGCCAGCAGTTTATCGCTGGGCGGTAGCACAGATACGCAGTATTTT
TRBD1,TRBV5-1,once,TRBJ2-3,CASSLQGQGAKDTQYF,TGCGCCAGCAGCTTGCAGGGACAGGGGGCTAAAGATACGCAGTATTTT
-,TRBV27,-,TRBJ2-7,CASSLGLSEGYEQYF,TGTGCCAGCAGTTTGGGTTTGTCCGAAGGCTACGAGCAGTACTTC
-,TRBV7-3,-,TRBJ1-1,CASSLRPPGVNTEAFF,TGTGCCAGCAGCTTAAGGCCCCCAGGGGTGAACACTGAAGCTTTCTTT
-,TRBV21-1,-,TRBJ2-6,CASSKSDRGSGANVLTF,TGTGCCAGCAGCAAAAGCGACAGGGGCTCTGGGGCCAACGTCCTGACTTTC
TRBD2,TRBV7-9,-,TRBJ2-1,CASSPTSGQIADEQFF,TGTGCCAGCAGCCCGACTAGCGGACAGATAGCCGATGAGCAGTTCTTC
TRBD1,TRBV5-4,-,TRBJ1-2,CASSLAWTGGHYGYTF,TGTGCCAGCAGCTTGGCGTGGACAGGGGGCCACTATGGCTACACCTTC
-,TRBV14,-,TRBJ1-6,CASSQLGLSSYNSPLHF,TGTGCCAGCAGCCAACTGGGTCTAAGCTCCTATAATTCACCCCTCCACTTT
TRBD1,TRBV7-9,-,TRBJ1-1,CASSPKGSGGTEAFF,TGTGCCAGCAGCCCTAAAGGGTCAGGGGGCACTGAAGCTTTCTTT
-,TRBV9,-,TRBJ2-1,CASSSRVEQFF,TGTGCCAGCAGCAGCCGGGTTGAGCAGTTCTTC
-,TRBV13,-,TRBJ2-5,CASSSRVGEETQYF,TGTGCCAGCAGCTCACGGGTGGGGGAAGAGACCCAGTACTTC
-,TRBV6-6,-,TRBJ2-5,CASSYPDGEETQYF,TGTGCCAGCAGTTACCCGGACGGGGAAGAGACCCAGTACTTC
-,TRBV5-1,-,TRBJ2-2,CASSLSAENTGELFF,TGCGCCAGCAGCTTGTCGGCAGAAAACACCGGGGAGCTGTTTTTT
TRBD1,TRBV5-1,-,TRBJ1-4,CASSPGTANEKLFF,TGCGCCAGCAGCCCCGGGACAGCTAATGAAAAACTGTTTTTT
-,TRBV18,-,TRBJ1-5,CASSHGVEEQPQHF,TGTGCCAGCTCACATGGGGTCGAGGAGCAGCCCCAGCATTTT
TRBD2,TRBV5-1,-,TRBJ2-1,CASSLVSLAGDEQFF,TGCGCCAGCAGCTTGGTAAGCCTAGCGGGAGATGAGCAGTTCTTC
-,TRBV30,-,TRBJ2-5,CAWSVAFEEEETQYF,TGTGCCTGGAGTGTTGCCTTTGAGGAGGAGGAGACCCAGTACTTC
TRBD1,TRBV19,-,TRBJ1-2,CASSMGQGFGYGYTF,TGTGCCAGTAGTATGGGACAGGGGTTCGGCTATGGCTACACCTTC
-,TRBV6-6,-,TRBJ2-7,CASRQIGESYEQYF,TGTGCCAGCAGACAAATAGGGGAATCCTACGAGCAGTACTTC
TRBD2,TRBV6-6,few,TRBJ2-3,CASSNVVGGGTDTQYF,TGTGCCAGCAGCAACGTAGTGGGGGGGGGCACAGATACGCAGTATTTT
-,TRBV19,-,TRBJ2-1,CASSRQGYDSEQFF,TGTGCCAGTAGTCGGCAGGGTTACGATTCTGAGCAGTTCTTC
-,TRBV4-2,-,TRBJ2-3,CASSQVGGSTDTQYF,TGTGCCAGCAGCCAAGTAGGTGGCAGCACAGATACGCAGTATTTT
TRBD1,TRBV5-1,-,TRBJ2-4,CASSPGTVAAKNIQYF,TGCGCCAGCAGCCCCGGGACAGTAGCAGCCAAAAACATTCAGTACTTC
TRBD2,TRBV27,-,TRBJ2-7,CASSGSGSSYEQYF,TGTGCCAGTAGTGGGAGCGGGAGCTCCTACGAGCAGTACTTC
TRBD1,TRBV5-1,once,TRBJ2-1,CASSFRDRGYEQFF,TGCGCCAGCAGCTTTCGAGACAGGGGTTATGAGCAGTTCTTC
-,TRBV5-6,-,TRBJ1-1,CASGQGSGIEAFF,TGTGCCAGCGGGCAGGGGTCCGGGATTGAAGCTTTCTTT
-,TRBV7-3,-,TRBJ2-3,CASSPGPTDTQYF,TGTGCCAGCAGCCCCGGACCGACAGATACGCAGTATTTT
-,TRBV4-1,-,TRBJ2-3,CASSQAPDGGSTDTQYF,TGCGCCAGCAGCCAAGCGCCAGACGGGGGCTCCACAGATACGCAGTATTTT
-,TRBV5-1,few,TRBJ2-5,CASSLYGQVTQYF,TGCGCCAGCAGCTTGTACGGTCAAGTGACCCAGTACTTC
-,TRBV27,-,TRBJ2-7,CASSLIGARDPYEQYF,TGTGCCAGCAGTTTAATAGGGGCCAGGGACCCCTACGAGCAGTACTTC
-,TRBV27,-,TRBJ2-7,CASSLGVGYGEQYF,TGTGCCAGCAGTCTCGGGGTAGGCTATGGAGAGCAGTACTTC
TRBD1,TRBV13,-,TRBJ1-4,CASSAGTGDEKLFF,TGTGCCAGCAGCGCCGGGACAGGGGACGAAAAACTGTTTTTT
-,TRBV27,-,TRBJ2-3,CASSPAGLNTQYF,TGTGCCAGCAGTCCCGCGGGGCTGAATACGCAGTATTTT
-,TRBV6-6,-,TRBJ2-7,CASSYRRDYEQYF,TGTGCCAGCAGTTACAGACGGGACTACGAGCAGTACTTC
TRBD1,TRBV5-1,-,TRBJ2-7,CASSRTGAGEQYF,TGCGCCAGCAGCAGGACAGGGGCGGGCGAGCAGTACTTC
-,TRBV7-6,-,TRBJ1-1,CASSLHPGQNTEAFF,TGTGCCAGCAGCTTACACCCGGGACAGAACACTGAAGCTTTCTTT